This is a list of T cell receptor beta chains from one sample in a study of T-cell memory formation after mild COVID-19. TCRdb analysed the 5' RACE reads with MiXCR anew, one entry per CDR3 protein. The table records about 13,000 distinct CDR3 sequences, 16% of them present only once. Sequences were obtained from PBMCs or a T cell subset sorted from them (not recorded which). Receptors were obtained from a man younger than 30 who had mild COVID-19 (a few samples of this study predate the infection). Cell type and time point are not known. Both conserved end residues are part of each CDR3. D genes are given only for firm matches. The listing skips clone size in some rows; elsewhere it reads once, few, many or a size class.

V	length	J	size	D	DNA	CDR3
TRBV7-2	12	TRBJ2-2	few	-	TGTGCCAGCAGCCGAGACGGCGGGGAGCTGTTTTTT	CASSRDGGELFF
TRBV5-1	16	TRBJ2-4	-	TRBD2	TGCGCCAGCAGCTTGGAATGGCGGGGGGCCAAAAACATTCAGTACTTC	CASSLEWRGAKNIQYF
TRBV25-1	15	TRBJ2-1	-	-	TGTGCCAGCAGTGAGGCCGCATCGGGGTACAATGAGCAGTTCTTC	CASSEAASGYNEQFF
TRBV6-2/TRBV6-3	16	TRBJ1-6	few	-	TGTGCCAGTCGTGGCAGATCAAGCTCCTATAATTCACCCCTCCACTTT	CASRGRSSSYNSPLHF
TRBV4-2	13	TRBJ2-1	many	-	TGTGCCAGCAGCCTCACACGGTACAATGAGCAGTTCTTC	CASSLTRYNEQFF
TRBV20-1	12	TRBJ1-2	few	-	TGCAGTGCTAGAGGGCAGGGCTATGGCTACACCTTC	CSARGQGYGYTF
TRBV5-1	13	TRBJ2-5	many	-	TGCGCCAGCAGCTCTCTTACGTTAGAGACCCAGTACTTC	CASSSLTLETQYF
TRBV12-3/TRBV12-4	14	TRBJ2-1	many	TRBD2	TGTGCCAGTTCTAGCGGGCTGCATTACAATGAGCAGTTCTTC	CASSSGLHYNEQFF
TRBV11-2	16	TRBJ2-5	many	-	TGTGCCAGCAGCTTAGGAGCCGTCGGCACCCAAGAGACCCAGTACTTC	CASSLGAVGTQETQYF
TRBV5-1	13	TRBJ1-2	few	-	TGCGCCAGCAGCCAGCTTGGATTCTATGGCTACACCTTC	CASSQLGFYGYTF
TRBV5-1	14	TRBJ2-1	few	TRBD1	TGCGCCAGCAGCTTGGAGGGGGCCCCCGATGAGCAGTTCTTC	CASSLEGAPDEQFF
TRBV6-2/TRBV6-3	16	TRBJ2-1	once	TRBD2	TGTGCCAGCACCCCCGGTCCCCTAGCGGGGGAAAATGAGCAGTTCTTC	CASTPGPLAGENEQFF
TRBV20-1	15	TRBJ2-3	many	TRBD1	TGCAGTGCTGATCCGGGACAGGCACCCACAGATACGCAGTATTTT	CSADPGQAPTDTQYF
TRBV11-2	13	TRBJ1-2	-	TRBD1	TGTGCCAGCAGTGGGGACAGGGGGCTTGGCTACACCTTC	CASSGDRGLGYTF
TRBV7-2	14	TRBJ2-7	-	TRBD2	TGTGCCAGCAGCCGCCGGACTAGCGGCTACGAGCAGTACTTC	CASSRRTSGYEQYF
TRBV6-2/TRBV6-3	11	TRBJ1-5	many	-	TGTGCCAGCAGTTTCGATGGACCCCAGCATTTT	CASSFDGPQHF
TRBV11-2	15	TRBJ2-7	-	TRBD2	TGTGCCAGCAGCACGGGGGGTAACCCCCTCCTCGAGCAGTACTTC	CASSTGGNPLLEQYF
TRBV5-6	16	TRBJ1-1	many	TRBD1	TGTGCCAGCAGCTTGGGGCACAGGGGGGGAAACACTGAAGCTTTCTTT	CASSLGHRGGNTEAFF
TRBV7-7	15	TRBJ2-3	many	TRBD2	TGTGCTAGCAGCTACGCAGCGGGGGGCACAGATACGCAGTATTTT	CASSYAAGGTDTQYF
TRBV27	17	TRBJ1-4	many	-	TGTGCCAGCAAATCAACAGGCTGGGCAGGGGAAAGTGAAAAACTGTTTTTT	CASKSTGWAGESEKLFF
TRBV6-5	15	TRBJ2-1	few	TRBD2	TGTGCCAGCAGTTCCGGGAGGGGGGTGTTCAATGAGCAGTTCTTC	CASSSGRGVFNEQFF
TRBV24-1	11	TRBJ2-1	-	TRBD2	TGTGCCGCCGGGGGGGCGGGCGAGCAGTTCTTC	CAAGGAGEQFF
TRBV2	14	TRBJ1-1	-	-	TGTGCCAGCAGGGAGGACGGAGGGTTTACTGAAGCTTTCTTT	CASREDGGFTEAFF
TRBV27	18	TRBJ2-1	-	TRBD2	TGTGCCAGCAGTTTACTCAGCGGGGGGGCCATTTTCTTTGCTGAGCAGTTCTTC	CASSLLSGGAIFFAEQFF
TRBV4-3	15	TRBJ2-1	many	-	TGCGCCAGCAGCCAAGCCCCAGCAGGTGTCGATGAGCAGTTCTTC	CASSQAPAGVDEQFF
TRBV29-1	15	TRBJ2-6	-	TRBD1	TGCAGCGCAGGGACAGGGGGCGTTGGGGCCAACGTCCTGACTTTC	CSAGTGGVGANVLTF
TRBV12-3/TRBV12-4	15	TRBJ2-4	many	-	TGTGCCAGCAGTTTACTCCTAGCGTCCAAAAACATTCAGTACTTC	CASSLLLASKNIQYF
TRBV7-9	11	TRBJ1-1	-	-	TGTGCCACCTCGAGGGGCACTGAAGCTTTCTTT	CATSRGTEAFF
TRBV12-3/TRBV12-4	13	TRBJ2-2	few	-	TGTGCCAGCAATAATTTACCCTCCGGGGAGCTGTTTTTT	CASNNLPSGELFF
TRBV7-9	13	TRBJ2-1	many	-	TGTGCCAGCAGCCCACTAGCTCTCAATGAGCAGTTCTTC	CASSPLALNEQFF
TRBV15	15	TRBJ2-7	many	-	TGTGCCACCAGCAGAGATCGGGCAGTTTACCACGAGCAGTACTTC	CATSRDRAVYHEQYF
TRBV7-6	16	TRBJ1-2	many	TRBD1	TGTGCCAGCAGCCCCCGGACAGGGGGCGGTAGCTATGGCTACACCTTC	CASSPRTGGGSYGYTF